This T cell receptor (beta chain) was obtained from a study of blood T cell repertoires in COVID-19. Here immunoSEQ multiplex PCR was the method, and the copy in TCRdb shows in-frame clones only, minus some. In the table there are about 400,000 clones, about 90% of which are singletons. Trimming shortened V by 4 bases and J by 1 base, and 19 bases separated the two germline ends. Germline values: CDR1 GTSNPN, CDR2 SVGIG (reference sequence). This CDR3 has 16 amino acids. Two negative PCRs, clearance, or symptom resolution characterized the recovered Cohort 3 donors. The sample was PBMCs or T cells enriched from blood (not recorded which). The gene calls are TRBV30 and TRBJ2-5; possible D gene TRBD2, 7 bases. The sequence came from a woman in her 30s who had recovered from COVID-19. CDR3 region: CAWKYRRGAFQETQYF. CDR3 bases: TGTGCCTGGAAGTACCGACGGGGGGCTTTCCAAGAGACCCAGTACTTC.